The sequence of this TCR beta chain was determined in a study of T cell repertoires in cytomegalovirus infection. Overall study context: Signatures in public TCR beta sequences pointed to both CMV infection and matching HLA type. General study findings and limits: CMV carriers having the relevant HLA were flagged by cumulative public TCR beta family frequency. Predominance within the ex vivo response was attributable to HLA-C-restricted CMV-specific TCR beta clonotypes.

This clonotype was counted between two and nine times. Its antigen remains unidentified. TCRdb re-derived calls from the reads in MiXCR, one entry per CDR3 protein. This sample carries some 180,000 distinct CDR3 sequences, 9.5% of them seen once, and the ten largest clones take about 4.6%. The source of this sequence is a human donor in good health (CMV status not recorded). Some clones in this sample may be carry-over from other donors' samples. Material for sequencing was PBMCs.

The CDR3 here is CASSFLGSEAFF. Written as DNA, the CDR3 is TGTGCCAGCAGTTTTCTTGGCTCTGAAGCTTTCTTT. V and J are TRBV28 and TRBJ1-1; the D is unclear. The CDR3 sequence is 12 residues long. Between the trimmed V and J ends, which lost 3 bases and 6 bases, there was a span of 8 bases. Germline V gene sequence: CDR1 MDHEN, CDR2 SYDVKM. Looking up the rest from reference TRBV28 and TRBJ1-1 gives the full variable domain: DVKVTQSSRYLVKRTGEKVFLECVQDMDHENMFWYRQDPGLGLRLIYFSYDVKMKEKGDIPEGYSVSREKKERFSLILESASTNQTSMYLCASSFLGSEAFFGQGTRLTVV.